This T cell receptor (beta chain) is drawn from a study of regulatory T cells in long-lasting Graves disease. Building the TCR beta libraries relied on iRepertoire HTBI primers, and CDR3 regions underwent Arm-PCR. Each CDR3 protein gets one entry after TCRdb re-called the multiplex PCR reads with MiXCR. Of 600,000 to 800,000 distinct CDR3 sequences in the sample, roughly 30% were seen once. Indicated time point: persistent/refractory GD, antithyroid drugs over 5 years with positive TRAb. From RNA extracted from PBMCs, the TCR library was made. Graves' disease diagnosis used American Thyroid Association guidelines. The germline CDR1 and CDR2 sequences are ENHRY and SYGVKD. Trimming stripped 0 bases from V and 4 bases from J, with 10 bases between. CDR3 size: 15 residues.

The sequence was collected from a female donor with Graves disease. This specimen was peripheral blood mononuclear cells (PBMCs), taken when the disease was refractory, from a patient treated with antithyroid drugs. The chain recombines TRBV10-3 with TRBJ1-5, with D unclear. CDR3 coding DNA: TGTGCCATCAGTGAGTCAAACGGGGAGAATCAGCCCCAGCATTTT. It yields the protein CAISESNGENQPQHF.